The TCR beta chain under discussion was sequenced for a study of T cell repertoires in cytomegalovirus infection. A single record per CDR3 protein comes from TCRdb applying MiXCR to the reads. Found here are around 210,000 distinct CDR3 sequences, roughly 6.5% of them singletons; the top ten hold around 6%. There are 16 residues in the CDR3. V was pared by 6 bases and J by 7 bases, with 12 bases of the junction left unmatched. The germline V gene has CDR1 LNHDA and CDR2 SQIVND (reference sequence). This clonotype showed up many times. The sequence was collected from a human donor in good health (CMV status not recorded). Some clones in this sample may be carry-over from other donors' samples. Sequenced sample: PBMCs. The chain employs TRBV19 and TRBJ2-2; 9 nucleotides match TRBD1. This chain's CDR3 is CASSDGGTGLFGELFF. The CDR3 DNA follows: TGTGCCAGTAGCGACGGGGGGACAGGGTTGTTCGGGGAGCTGTTTTTT.